The 16 T cell receptor beta chains presented below share a single source sample, sequenced in a study of T-cell reconstitution after alpha-beta-depleted transplantation in children. Unique molecular identifiers were incorporated during preparation of the TCRbeta library. TCRdb analysed the PCR reads with MiXCR anew, one entry per CDR3 protein. The sample contains more than 400,000 distinct CDR3 sequences, over 9.5% of which appear only once. Source: PBMCs, mostly from graft donor cells, taken 180 days after TCRalphabeta/CD19-depleted stem cell transplant. The receptors were gathered from a female patient between 2 and 15 years old who had a stem cell transplant for aplastic anemia, so the T cells may come from the graft donor.

This clonotype was observed a handful of times. V and J are TRBV3-1 and TRBJ2-7; D is ambiguous. This CDR3 has 12 residues. The ends were cut back, 0 bases at V and 10 bases at J, with 10 bases in the middle. CDR1 and CDR2 from the germline V gene are LGHDT and YNNKEL (reference sequence). CDR3 nucleotide sequence: TGTGCCAGCAGCCAAGATGGCGAGAACCAGTACGTC. This encodes CASSQDGENQYV.

V usage is TRBV19 and J usage is TRBJ1-1; no definite D call. With 1 base removed from V and 5 bases from J, the gap between germline ends came to 11 bases. This CDR3 has 14 amino acids. Per the germline V gene, CDR1 is LNHDA and CDR2 is SQIVND (reference sequence). CDR3 protein: CASSIVEGATEAFF. The CDR3 nucleotides read TGTGCCAGTAGTATAGTGGAGGGCGCGACTGAAGCTTTCTTT.

V usage is TRBV10-2 and J usage is TRBJ2-7, with D perhaps TRBD1 (6 bases). Germline V lookup: CDR1 WSHSY, CDR2 SAAADI. The CDR3 spans 14 residues. The V and J ends lost 10 bases and 3 bases respectively, with 19 bases between them. The CDR3 region has the DNA TGCGCCACCACACAGGGACCAGCCGACTACGAGCAGTACGTC. Residues: CATTQGPADYEQYV.

The J gene is TRBJ2-7, the V gene TRBV7-2; the match to TRBD2 covers 8 bases. Germline V gives CDR1 SGHTA, CDR2 FQGNSA. The CDR3 runs to 18 residues. V shed 8 bases, J shed 0 bases, and the junction held 18 bases outside the gene matches. The CDR3 reads CASRYTLRAGGSSYEQYV. CDR3 DNA: TGTGCCAGCCGCTATACTCTGAGGGCGGGAGGAAGCTCCTACGAGCAGTACGTC.

The table lists this clonotype with many counts. The chain couples TRBV6-2 or TRBV6-3 to TRBJ2-1; 11 bases agree with TRBD2. Per the germline V gene, CDR1 is MNHEY and CDR2 is SVGEGT. V shed 6 bases, J shed 7 bases, and the junction held 8 bases outside the gene matches. This CDR3 region has 15 residues. The CDR3 loop is CASRITSGSLNEQFF. In DNA form, the CDR3 reads TGTGCCAGCAGAATAACTAGCGGGAGTTTAAATGAGCAGTTCTTC.

This chain links TRBV20-1 with TRBJ2-1; tentatively, D is TRBD2 (6 bases). Trimming stripped 1 base from V and 5 bases from J, with 9 bases between. The CDR3 contains 13 residues. Per the germline V gene, CDR1 is DFQATT and CDR2 is SNEGSKA (reference sequence). CDR3 nucleotide sequence: TGCAGTGCTAGAGGGGACTTACACAATGAGCAGTTCTTC. Translated, it gives CSARGDLHNEQFF.

V usage is TRBV28 and J usage is TRBJ2-5; D not certain. Germline V gene sequence: CDR1 MDHEN, CDR2 SYDVKM. The CDR3 sequence is 13 residues long. V lost 2 bases, J lost 4 bases, and 8 bases lay in between. DNA for the CDR3: TGTGCCAGCAGTTTAGGGCAACTAGAGACCCAGTACTTC. Amino acid sequence: CASSLGQLETQYF.

This clonotype was recorded many times. The rearrangement links TRBV6-2 or TRBV6-3 to TRBJ2-1; 15 bases are shared with TRBD2. Germline CDR1 is MNHEY and CDR2 is SVGEGT. The ends lost 7 bases at V and 5 bases at J; junction bases unmatched: 15. The length of the CDR3 is 19 residues. The CDR3 DNA reads TGTGCCAGCACCATAGGCCCAGGACTAGCGGGAGGGATTAACAATGAGCAGTTCTTC. It encodes CASTIGPGLAGGINNEQFF.

The gene calls are TRBV28 and TRBJ1-3; no reliable D call. The CDR3 is 13 residues long. The V and J ends lost 7 bases and 0 bases respectively, with 7 bases between them. Germline V gene lookup returns CDR1 MDHEN and CDR2 SYDVKM. Here the CDR3 reads CASNAGSGNTIYF. DNA of the CDR3: TGTGCCAGCAATGCAGGCTCTGGAAACACCATATATTTT.

This clonotype was counted between two and nine times. The chain links TRBV12-3 or TRBV12-4 to TRBJ1-2; D gene unclear. Trimming shortened V by 3 bases and J by 8 bases, and 10 bases separated the two germline ends. The CDR3 sequence is 12 residues long. CDR3 coding DNA: TGTGCCAGCAGTTTGAGGACTCTCGGCTACACCTTC. Translation gives CASSLRTLGYTF.

The rearrangement uses TRBV7-2 and TRBJ1-2, with TRBD1 identical over 7 bases. V lost 4 bases to trimming and J lost 7 bases; unmatched junction nucleotides: 6. The CDR3 has 13 amino acids. Germline CDR1 reads SGHTA; CDR2 reads FQGNSA. The CDR3 bases are TGTGCCAGCAGCTCAGGGACAGCTGGTGGCTACACCTTC. It codes for CASSSGTAGGYTF. Together with reference TRBV7-2 and TRBJ1-2, the CDR3 gives the full variable domain: GAGVSQSPSNKVTEKGKDVELRCDPISGHTALYWYRQSLGQGLEFLIYFQGNSAPDKSGLPSDRFSAERTGGSVSTLTIQRTQQEDSAVYLCASSSGTAGGYTFGSGTRLTVV.

This clonotype came up a few times. V is TRBV7-9 and J is TRBJ2-3, with 9 positions matching TRBD2. The trim removed 3 bases at V and 4 bases at J, leaving 2 bases unmatched. Germline V gives CDR1 SEHNR, CDR2 FQNEAQ (reference sequence). This CDR3 region has 14 residues. The CDR3 DNA reads as TGTGCCAGCAGCTTTAGCGGGAGCGCAGATACGCAGTATTTT. Its protein is CASSFSGSADTQYF. The whole variable domain, remainder taken from reference TRBV7-9 and TRBJ2-3, is DTGVSQNPRHKITKRGQNVTFRCDPISEHNRLYWYRQTLGQGPEFLTYFQNEAQLEKSRLLSDRFSAERPKGSFSTLEIQRTEQGDSAMYLCASSFSGSADTQYFGPGTRLTVL.

This rearrangement joins TRBV18 to TRBJ2-5; the D gene could be TRBD1 or TRBD2 (5 bases each). The V and J ends lost 1 base and 4 bases respectively, with 19 bases between them. The germline CDR1 and CDR2 sequences are KGHSH and LQKENI. This CDR3 contains 17 residues. DNA for the CDR3: TGTGCCAGCTCACCACGATCGATTGGGGGAGTGGGAGAGACCCAGTACTTC. It yields the protein CASSPRSIGGVGETQYF.

This clonotype was seen a few times. The chain links TRBV9 to TRBJ2-1; D not certain. V gave up 3 bases and J gave up 6 bases, with 10 bases separating them. This CDR3 comprises 13 residues. Germline CDR1 and CDR2: SGDLS and YYNGEE. As DNA, the CDR3 is TGTGCCAGCAGCGGAGGAAACCTCAATGAGCAGTTCTTC. Amino acid sequence: CASSGGNLNEQFF.

The rearrangement uses TRBV7-9 and TRBJ2-7; D ambiguous. V lost 0 bases, J lost 0 bases, and 9 bases lay in between. CDR1 and CDR2 from the germline V gene are SEHNR and FQNEAQ (reference sequence). The CDR3 has 15 amino acids. CDR3 coding DNA: TGTGCCAGCAGCTTAGCAATTCGGCACTCCTACGAGCAGTACTTC. This gives the protein CASSLAIRHSYEQYF.

This clonotype was counted between two and nine times. V is TRBV18 and J is TRBJ2-7; 11 bases map to TRBD2. This CDR3 region has 15 residues. Per the germline V gene, CDR1 is KGHSH and CDR2 is LQKENI. The J segment lost 0 bases and the V segment lost 3 bases, leaving 1 base of the junction unmatched. CDR3 residues: CASSPGTSGSYEQYV. The CDR3 DNA follows: TGTGCCAGCTCACCCGGGACTAGCGGCTCCTACGAGCAGTACGTC.